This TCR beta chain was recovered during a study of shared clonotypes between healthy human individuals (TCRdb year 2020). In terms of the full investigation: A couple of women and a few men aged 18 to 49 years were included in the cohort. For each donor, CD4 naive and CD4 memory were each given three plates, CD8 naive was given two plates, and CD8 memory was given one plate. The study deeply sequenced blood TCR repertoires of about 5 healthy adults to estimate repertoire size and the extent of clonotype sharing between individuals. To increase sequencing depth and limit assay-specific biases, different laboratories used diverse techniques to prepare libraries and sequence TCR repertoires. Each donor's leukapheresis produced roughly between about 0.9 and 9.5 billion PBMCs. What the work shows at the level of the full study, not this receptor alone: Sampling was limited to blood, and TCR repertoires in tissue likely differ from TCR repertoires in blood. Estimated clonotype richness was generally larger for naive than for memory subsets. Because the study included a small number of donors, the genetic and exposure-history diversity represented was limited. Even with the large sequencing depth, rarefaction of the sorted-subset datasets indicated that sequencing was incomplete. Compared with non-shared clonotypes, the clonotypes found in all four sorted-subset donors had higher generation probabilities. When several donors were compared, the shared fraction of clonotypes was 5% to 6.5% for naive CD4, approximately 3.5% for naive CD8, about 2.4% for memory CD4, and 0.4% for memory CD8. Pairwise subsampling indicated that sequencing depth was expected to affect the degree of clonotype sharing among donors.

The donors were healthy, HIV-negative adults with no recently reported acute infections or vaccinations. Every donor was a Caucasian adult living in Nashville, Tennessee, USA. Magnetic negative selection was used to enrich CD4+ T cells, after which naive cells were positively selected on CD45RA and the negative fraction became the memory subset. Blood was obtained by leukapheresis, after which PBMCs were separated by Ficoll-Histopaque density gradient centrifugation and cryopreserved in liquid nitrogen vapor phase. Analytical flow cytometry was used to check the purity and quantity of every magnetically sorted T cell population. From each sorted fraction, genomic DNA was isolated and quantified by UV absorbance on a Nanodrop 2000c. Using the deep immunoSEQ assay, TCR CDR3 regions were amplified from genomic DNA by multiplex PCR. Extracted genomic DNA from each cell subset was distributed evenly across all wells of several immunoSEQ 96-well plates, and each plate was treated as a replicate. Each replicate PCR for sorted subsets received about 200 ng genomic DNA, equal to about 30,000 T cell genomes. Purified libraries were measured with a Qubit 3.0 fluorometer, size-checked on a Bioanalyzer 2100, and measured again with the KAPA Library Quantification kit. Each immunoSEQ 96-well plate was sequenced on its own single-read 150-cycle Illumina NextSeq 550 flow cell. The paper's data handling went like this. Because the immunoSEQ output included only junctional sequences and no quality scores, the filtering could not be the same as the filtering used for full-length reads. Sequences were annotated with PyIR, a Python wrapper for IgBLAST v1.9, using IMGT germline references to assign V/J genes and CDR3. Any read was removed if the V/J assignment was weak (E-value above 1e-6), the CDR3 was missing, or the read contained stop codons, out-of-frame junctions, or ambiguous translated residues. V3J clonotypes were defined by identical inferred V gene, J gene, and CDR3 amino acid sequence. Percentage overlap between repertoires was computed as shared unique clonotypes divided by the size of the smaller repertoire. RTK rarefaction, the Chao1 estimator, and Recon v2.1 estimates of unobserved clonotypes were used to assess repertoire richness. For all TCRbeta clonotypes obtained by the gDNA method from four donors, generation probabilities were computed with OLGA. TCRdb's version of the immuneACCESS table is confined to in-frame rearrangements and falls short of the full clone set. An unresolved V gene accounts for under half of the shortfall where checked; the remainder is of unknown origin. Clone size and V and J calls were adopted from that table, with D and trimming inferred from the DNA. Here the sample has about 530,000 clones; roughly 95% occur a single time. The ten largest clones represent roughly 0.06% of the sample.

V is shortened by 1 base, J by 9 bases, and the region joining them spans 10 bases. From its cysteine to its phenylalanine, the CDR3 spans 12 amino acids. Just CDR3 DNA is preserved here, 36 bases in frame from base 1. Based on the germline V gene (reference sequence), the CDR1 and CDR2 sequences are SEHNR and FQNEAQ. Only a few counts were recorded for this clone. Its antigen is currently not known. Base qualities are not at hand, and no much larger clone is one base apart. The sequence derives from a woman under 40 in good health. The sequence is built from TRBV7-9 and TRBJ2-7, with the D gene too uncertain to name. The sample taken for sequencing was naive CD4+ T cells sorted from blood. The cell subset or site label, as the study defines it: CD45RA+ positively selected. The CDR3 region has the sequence CASSLGERRQYF. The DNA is TGTGCCAGCAGCTTAGGCGAAAGACGGCAGTACTTC.